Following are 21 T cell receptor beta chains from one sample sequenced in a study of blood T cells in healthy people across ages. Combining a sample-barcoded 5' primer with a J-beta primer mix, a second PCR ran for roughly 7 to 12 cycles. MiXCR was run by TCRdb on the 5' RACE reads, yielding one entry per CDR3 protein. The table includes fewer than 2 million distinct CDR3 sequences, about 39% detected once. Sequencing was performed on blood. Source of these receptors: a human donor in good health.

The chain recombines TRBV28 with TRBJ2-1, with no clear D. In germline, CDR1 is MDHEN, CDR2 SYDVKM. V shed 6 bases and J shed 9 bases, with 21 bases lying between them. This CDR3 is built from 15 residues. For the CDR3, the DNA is TGTGCCAGCAGCGTCATTAGGTTGGGTGATGGTGAGCAGTTCTTC. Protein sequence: CASSVIRLGDGEQFF.

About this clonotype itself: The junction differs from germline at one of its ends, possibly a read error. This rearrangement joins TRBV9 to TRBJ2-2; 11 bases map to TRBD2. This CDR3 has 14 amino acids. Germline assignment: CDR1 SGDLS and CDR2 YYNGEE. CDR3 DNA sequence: TGTGCCAGTAGCGGGGGGGCCAATATCGGGGAGCTGTTTTTT. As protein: CASSGGANIGELFF. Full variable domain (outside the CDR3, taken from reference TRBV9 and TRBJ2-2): DSGVTQTPKHLITATGQRVTLRCSPRSGDLSVYWYQQSLDQGLQFLIQYYNGEERAKGNILERFSAQQFPDLHSELNLSSLELGDSALYFCASSGGANIGELFFGEGSRLTVL.

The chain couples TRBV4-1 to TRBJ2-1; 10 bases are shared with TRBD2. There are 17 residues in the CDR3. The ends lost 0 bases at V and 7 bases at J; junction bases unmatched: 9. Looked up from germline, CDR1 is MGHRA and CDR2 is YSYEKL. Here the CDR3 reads CASSQDKRGGIDNEQFF. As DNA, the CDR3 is TGCGCCAGCAGCCAAGATAAGCGGGGGGGAATCGATAATGAGCAGTTCTTC.

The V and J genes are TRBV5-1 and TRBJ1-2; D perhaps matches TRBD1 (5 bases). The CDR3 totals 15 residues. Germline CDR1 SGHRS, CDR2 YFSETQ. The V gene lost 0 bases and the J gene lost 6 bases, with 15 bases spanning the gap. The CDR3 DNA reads TGCGCCAGCAGCTTGGATCGGGGGAGGAGGAATGGCTACACCTTC. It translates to CASSLDRGRRNGYTF.

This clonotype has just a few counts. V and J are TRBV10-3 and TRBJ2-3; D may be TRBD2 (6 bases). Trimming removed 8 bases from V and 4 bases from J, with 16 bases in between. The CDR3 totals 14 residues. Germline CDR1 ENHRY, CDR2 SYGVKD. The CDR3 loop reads CAIGGGEVADTQYF. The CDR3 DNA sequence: TGTGCCATCGGCGGTGGGGAGGTTGCAGATACGCAGTATTTT.

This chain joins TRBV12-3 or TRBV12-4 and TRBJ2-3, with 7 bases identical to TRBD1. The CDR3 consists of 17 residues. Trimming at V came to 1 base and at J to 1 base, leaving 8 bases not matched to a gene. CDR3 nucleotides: TGTGCCAGCAGTTTAGTGTCCCGGACAGGCGGCACAGATACGCAGTATTTT. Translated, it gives CASSLVSRTGGTDTQYF.

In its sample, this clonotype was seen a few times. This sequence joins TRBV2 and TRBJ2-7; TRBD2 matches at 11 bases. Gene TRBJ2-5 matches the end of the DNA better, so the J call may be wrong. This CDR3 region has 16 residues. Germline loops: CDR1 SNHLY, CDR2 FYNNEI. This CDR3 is CASSGLAGFPGGTQYF. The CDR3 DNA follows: TGTGCCAGCAGTGGACTAGCGGGGTTTCCCGGGGGGACCCAGTACTTC.

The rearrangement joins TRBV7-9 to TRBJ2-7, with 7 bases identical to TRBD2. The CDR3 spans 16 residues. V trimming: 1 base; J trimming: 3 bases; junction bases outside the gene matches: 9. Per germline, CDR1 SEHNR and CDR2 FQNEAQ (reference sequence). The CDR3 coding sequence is TGTGCCAGCAGCTTAGACCGGGGGGTTTCTCGCTACGAGCAGTACTTC. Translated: CASSLDRGVSRYEQYF.

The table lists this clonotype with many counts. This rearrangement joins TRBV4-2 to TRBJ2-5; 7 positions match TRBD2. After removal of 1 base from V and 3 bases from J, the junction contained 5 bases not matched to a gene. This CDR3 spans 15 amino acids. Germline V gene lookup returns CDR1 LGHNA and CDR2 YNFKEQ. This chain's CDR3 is CASSQGGLGEETQYF. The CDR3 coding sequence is TGTGCCAGCAGCCAAGGTGGACTAGGGGAAGAGACCCAGTACTTC.

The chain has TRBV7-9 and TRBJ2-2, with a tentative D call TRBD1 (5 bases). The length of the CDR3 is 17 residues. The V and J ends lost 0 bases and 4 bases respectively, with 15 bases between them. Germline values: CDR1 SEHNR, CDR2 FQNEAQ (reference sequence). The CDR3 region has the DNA TGTGCCAGCAGCTTAGCGTTGGGGCGCGATACCACCGGGGAGCTGTTTTTT. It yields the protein CASSLALGRDTTGELFF.

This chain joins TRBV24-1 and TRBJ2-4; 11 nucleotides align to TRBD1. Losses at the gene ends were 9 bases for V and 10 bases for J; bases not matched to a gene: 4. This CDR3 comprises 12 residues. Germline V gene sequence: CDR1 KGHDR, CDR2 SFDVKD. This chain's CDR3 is CATGGTGGIQYF. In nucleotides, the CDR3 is TGTGCCACCGGGGGGACAGGGGGTATTCAGTACTTC.

CDR3 sequence: CSVRGATEAFF. The CDR3 nucleotides read TGCAGCGTTCGGGGGGCCACTGAAGCTTTCTTT. The V gene is TRBV29-1, the J gene TRBJ1-1; D is possibly TRBD1 (6 bases). V was clipped by 5 bases and J by 4 bases, with 8 bases between them. This CDR3 is built from 11 residues. Per the germline V gene, CDR1 is SQVTM and CDR2 is ANQGSEA.

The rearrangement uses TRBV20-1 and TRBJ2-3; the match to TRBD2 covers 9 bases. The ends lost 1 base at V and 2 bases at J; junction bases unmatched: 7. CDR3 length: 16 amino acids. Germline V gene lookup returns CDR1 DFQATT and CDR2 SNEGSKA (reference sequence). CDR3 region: CSARVSPSGDTDTQYF. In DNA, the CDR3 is TGCAGTGCTAGAGTCTCCCCTAGCGGGGACACAGATACGCAGTATTTT.

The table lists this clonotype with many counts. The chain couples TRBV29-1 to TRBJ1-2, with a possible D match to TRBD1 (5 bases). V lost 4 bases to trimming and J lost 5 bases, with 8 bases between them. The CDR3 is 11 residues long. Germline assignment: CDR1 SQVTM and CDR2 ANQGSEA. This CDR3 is CSVAGLYGYTF. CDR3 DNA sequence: TGCAGCGTTGCAGGGTTGTATGGCTACACCTTC.

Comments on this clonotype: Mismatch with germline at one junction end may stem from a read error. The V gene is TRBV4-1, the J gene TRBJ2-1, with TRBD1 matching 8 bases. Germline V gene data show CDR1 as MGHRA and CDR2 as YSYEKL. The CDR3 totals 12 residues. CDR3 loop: CANSQAGGEQFF. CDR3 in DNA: TGCGCCAACAGCCAAGCAGGGGGCGAGCAGTTCTTC.

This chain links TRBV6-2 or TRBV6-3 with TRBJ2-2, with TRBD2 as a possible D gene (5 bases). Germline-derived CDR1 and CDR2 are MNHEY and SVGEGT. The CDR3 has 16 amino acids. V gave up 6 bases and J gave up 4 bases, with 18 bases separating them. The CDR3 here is CASRPHGLAGTGELFF. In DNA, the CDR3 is TGTGCCAGCAGACCCCACGGGCTAGCCGGCACCGGGGAGCTGTTTTTT.

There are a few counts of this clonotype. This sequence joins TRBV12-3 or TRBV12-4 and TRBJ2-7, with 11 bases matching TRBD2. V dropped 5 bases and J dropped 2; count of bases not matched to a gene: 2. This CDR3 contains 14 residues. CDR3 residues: CASSASGGTYEQYF. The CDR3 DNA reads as TGTGCCAGCAGTGCTAGCGGGGGGACCTACGAGCAGTACTTC.

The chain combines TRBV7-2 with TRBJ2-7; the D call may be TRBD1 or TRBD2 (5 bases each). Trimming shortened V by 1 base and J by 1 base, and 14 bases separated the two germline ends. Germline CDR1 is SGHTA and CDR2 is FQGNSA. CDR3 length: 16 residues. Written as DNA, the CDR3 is TGTGCCAGCAGCTTAGGATGGGGGTTCCGGTCCTACGAGCAGTACTTC. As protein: CASSLGWGFRSYEQYF.

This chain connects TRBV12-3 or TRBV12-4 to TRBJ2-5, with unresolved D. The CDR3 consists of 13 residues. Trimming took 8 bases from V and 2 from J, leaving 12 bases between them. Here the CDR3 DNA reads TGTGCCAGCTGCCCCGACCCTCAAGAGACCCAGTACTTC. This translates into CASCPDPQETQYF.

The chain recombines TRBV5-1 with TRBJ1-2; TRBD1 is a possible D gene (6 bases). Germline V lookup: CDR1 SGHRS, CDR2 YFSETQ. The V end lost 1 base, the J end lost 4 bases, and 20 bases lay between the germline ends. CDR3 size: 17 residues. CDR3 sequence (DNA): TGCGCCAGCAGCTTGAACCCCGACAGGATGGGCTCCTATGGCTACACCTTC. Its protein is CASSLNPDRMGSYGYTF. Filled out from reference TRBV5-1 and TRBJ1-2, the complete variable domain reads KAGVTQTPRYLIKTRGQQVTLSCSPISGHRSVSWYQQTPGQGLQFLFEYFSETQRNKGNFPGRFSGRQFSNSRSEMNVSTLELGDSALYLCASSLNPDRMGSYGYTFGSGTRLTVV.

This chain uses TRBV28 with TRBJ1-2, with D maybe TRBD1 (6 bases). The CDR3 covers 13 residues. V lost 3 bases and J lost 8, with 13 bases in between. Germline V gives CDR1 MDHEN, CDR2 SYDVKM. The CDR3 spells CASSFGAGQGYTF. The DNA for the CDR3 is TGTGCCAGCAGTTTCGGGGCAGGACAGGGCTACACCTTC.